This is a list of T cell receptor beta chains from one sample in a study of T cells in Graves' hyperthyroidism and ophthalmopathy. From the multiplex PCR reads, TCRdb called clonotypes with MiXCR, one entry per CDR3 protein. The data show hundreds of thousands of distinct CDR3 sequences, around 39% seen once. The sample taken for sequencing was blood. All receptors derive from a man aged 18 to 30 with Graves' hyperthyroidism. The CDR3 runs from the conserved cysteine through the conserved F or W. Each record gives: D gene, V gene, J gene, clone size, CDR3 DNA, CDR3 protein. D genes are given only for firm matches. Expanded clones get a size class; other rows say once, few or many, or leave the size out.

NA	TRBV7-9	TRBJ1-1	NA	TGTGCCAGCAGTCCTTATACTGACAGCAACACTGAAGCTTTCTTT	CASSPYTDSNTEAFF
NA	TRBV29-1	TRBJ1-2	NA	TGCAGCGTTGAAACACAAGGGGCTGACTATGGCTACACCTTC	CSVETQGADYGYTF
NA	TRBV14	TRBJ1-1	few	TGTGCCAGCGCAACAGTGAACACTGAAGCTTTCTTT	CASATVNTEAFF
NA	TRBV12-3/TRBV12-4	TRBJ2-5	NA	TGTGCCAGCACCAGACAGGAAGAGACCCAGTACTTC	CASTRQEETQYF
NA	TRBV7-9	TRBJ1-2	many	TGTGCCAGCAGCTCGAGGGGTGGTGGCTACACCTTC	CASSSRGGGYTF
TRBD1	TRBV15	TRBJ2-7	many	TGTGCCACCAGCAGAGATTTGGGACAGGGTTTAGACGAGCAGTACTTC	CATSRDLGQGLDEQYF
TRBD1	TRBV19	TRBJ2-2	few	TGTGCCAGTAGGCCCAGGGGGCGAGACACCGGGGAGCTGTTTTTT	CASRPRGRDTGELFF
TRBD1	TRBV4-1	TRBJ2-5	NA	TGTGCCAGCAGCCAAGATTTGGGACAGGGAGGAGAGACCCAGTACTTC	CASSQDLGQGGETQYF
NA	TRBV7-8	TRBJ1-1	many	TGTGCCAGCAGCCCGGACATGAACACTGAAGCTTTCTTT	CASSPDMNTEAFF
NA	TRBV11-2	TRBJ1-6	NA	TGTGCCAGCAGCTCGGGGCAGGCGGGGTTGAATTCACCCCTCCACTTT	CASSSGQAGLNSPLHF
NA	TRBV2	TRBJ2-7	few	TGTGCCAGCAGCGCAAGGGGGCGGGGGAGGGACGAGCAGTACTTC	CASSARGRGRDEQYF
NA	TRBV6-6	TRBJ1-2	NA	TGTGCCAGCAGTGAGAGGCGGCGCCCAGTTGATGGCCACACCTTC	CASSERRRPVDGHTF
NA	TRBV7-9	TRBJ2-2	few	TGTGCCAGCAGCTTAGGGTTCGAGAACCCCACCGGGGAGCTGTTTTTT	CASSLGFENPTGELFF
NA	TRBV27	TRBJ2-7	NA	TGTGCCAGCAGTTTATCGGGGCTACTTTACGAGCAGTACTTC	CASSLSGLLYEQYF
TRBD1	TRBV10-3	TRBJ2-2	many	TGTGCCATCAGTGCGACAGGGCGGACCGGGGAGCTGTTTTTT	CAISATGRTGELFF
TRBD2	TRBV6-5	TRBJ2-2	NA	TGTGCCAGCAGTTGGGGACTACACACCGGGGAGCTGTTTTTT	CASSWGLHTGELFF
NA	TRBV7-9	TRBJ1-1	few	TGTGCCAGCAGCTTAGGCAATTGGGACCCCCAGGGCACTGAAGCTTTCTTT	CASSLGNWDPQGTEAFF
NA	TRBV5-4	TRBJ1-2	few	TGTGCCAGCAGCTTTTACAGGTTACCTAACTATGGCTACACCTTC	CASSFYRLPNYGYTF
NA	TRBV4-3	TRBJ1-1	few	TGCGCCAGCAGCCAAGCGAAGGGCCTTGAAGCTTTCTTT	CASSQAKGLEAFF
NA	TRBV2	TRBJ1-6	many	TGTGCCAGCTGGGACGCTAGGAGCTCCTATAATTCACCCCTCCACTTT	CASWDARSSYNSPLHF
NA	TRBV7-8	TRBJ1-3	NA	TGTGCCAGCAGCGCGGGACCAGGTGGCACCATATATTTT	CASSAGPGGTIYF
NA	TRBV7-9	TRBJ1-1	NA	TGTGCCAGCAGCTTAGGGGGACGGCGGGGCTCCACTGAAGCTTTCTTT	CASSLGGRRGSTEAFF
TRBD2	TRBV14	TRBJ2-2	many	TGTGCCAGCAGCCAAGGAGGGAGGGCGAACACCGGGGAGCTGTTTTTT	CASSQGGRANTGELFF
NA	TRBV5-5	TRBJ2-2	NA	TGTGCCAGCAGAGAGAACATCGGCCCCGGGGAGCTGTTTTTT	CASRENIGPGELFF
NA	TRBV29-1	TRBJ1-6	NA	TGCAGCGTTCTATGGGTTGAGGGAGCGGATAATTCACCCCTCCACTTT	CSVLWVEGADNSPLHF
TRBD1	TRBV2	TRBJ1-6	NA	TGTGCCAGCAGTGAAGGCACAGGGGGAGGAAATTCACCCCTCCACTTT	CASSEGTGGGNSPLHF
TRBD2	TRBV7-2	TRBJ2-7	NA	TGTGCCAGCAGCTCCGATGCTAGCGGGAGTGGCTACGAGCAGTACTTC	CASSSDASGSGYEQYF
NA	TRBV6-5	TRBJ1-2	NA	TGTGCCAGCAGGGGATCTGACTATGGCTACACCTTC	CASRGSDYGYTF
NA	TRBV10-3	TRBJ2-7	many	TGTGCCACCCTGGACGGGAAGAACCTAGGCGAGCAGTACTTC	CATLDGKNLGEQYF
NA	TRBV29-1	TRBJ2-1	NA	TGCAGCGTTGAGGGGACGGCGAGCTCCTACAATGAGCAGTTCTTC	CSVEGTASSYNEQFF
NA	TRBV19	TRBJ2-7	few	TGTGCCAGTAGTATATACGGCGCAGCCTACGAGCAGTACTTC	CASSIYGAAYEQYF
NA	TRBV7-3	TRBJ1-1	NA	TGTGCCAGCAGCTTAACGGGAGCAGGGGCGAACACTGAAGCTTTCTTT	CASSLTGAGANTEAFF
NA	TRBV10-3	TRBJ1-2	many	TGTGCCATCAGTGAGGGGGGGCAGGGCGGCTACACCTTC	CAISEGGQGGYTF
NA	TRBV2	TRBJ2-7	NA	TGTGCCAGCAGCCAAGATCTGGGGACCTACGAGCAGTACTTC	CASSQDLGTYEQYF
TRBD1	TRBV7-9	TRBJ2-7	once	TGTGCCAGCAGCGAACCGACAGGGCCCCACTACGAGCAGTACTTC	CASSEPTGPHYEQYF
NA	TRBV20-1	TRBJ2-7	few	TGCAGTGCCAGCCAGGACCAAACCTCCTACGAGCAGTACTTC	CSASQDQTSYEQYF
NA	TRBV15	TRBJ2-7	NA	TGTGCCACCAGCAGAGAGGAGGCAGGGGTACGGGAGCAGTACTTC	CATSREEAGVREQYF
NA	TRBV7-6	TRBJ2-6	NA	TGCGCCAGCAGCCAAGGGGGGTTCGGTCCCTCTGGGGCCAACGTCCTGACTTTC	CASSQGGFGPSGANVLTF
NA	TRBV29-1	TRBJ2-2	NA	TGCAGCGTTGAGCCCCTTTCAAGTACCGGGGAGCTGTTTTTT	CSVEPLSSTGELFF
NA	TRBV14	TRBJ2-7	few	TGTGCCAGCAGCCGGCGGGGACGACCGGAGCAGTACTTC	CASSRRGRPEQYF
NA	TRBV6-5	TRBJ1-2	NA	TGTGCCAGCAGTTATAGGGCCGAGTATGGCTACACCTTC	CASSYRAEYGYTF
TRBD2	TRBV7-9	TRBJ2-7	NA	TGTGCCAGCAGTCCCCCTGGACTAGCGGGGGGGGGAGAGCAGTACTTC	CASSPPGLAGGGEQYF
NA	TRBV20-1	TRBJ1-1	few	TGCAGTGCTAGAGATAGTTTCGGGGCGCGATCAGAAGCTTTCTTT	CSARDSFGARSEAFF
TRBD2	TRBV20-1	TRBJ2-2	NA	TGCAGTGCTAGCCCGCGCGGGGGGGCCGGCGGGGAGCTGTTTTTT	CSASPRGGAGGELFF
TRBD1	TRBV20-1	TRBJ1-5	NA	TGCAGTGCTAGATCTCGGACAGGGGGCGGTCAGCCCCAGCATTTT	CSARSRTGGGQPQHF
NA	TRBV29-1	TRBJ2-7	many	TGCAGCGTTGAAGGGAGAACCCACGAGCAGTACTTC	CSVEGRTHEQYF
NA	TRBV7-8	TRBJ2-2	NA	TGTGCCAGCAGCTTAACGCCTCGGGGCGGAGGCGGGGAGCTGTTTTTT	CASSLTPRGGGGELFF
NA	TRBV6-1	TRBJ2-7	NA	TGTGCCAGCAGTGGAGCGGAGAGTGACCAATACGAGCAGTACTTC	CASSGAESDQYEQYF
NA	TRBV12-3/TRBV12-4	TRBJ2-7	NA	TGTGCCAGCAGTCCCCAGCAAGCCTACGAGCAGTACTTC	CASSPQQAYEQYF
NA	TRBV5-8	TRBJ1-1	few	TGTGCCAGCAGCTTGGGGAACAGGAACACTGAAGCTTTCTTT	CASSLGNRNTEAFF
NA	TRBV15	TRBJ1-5	NA	TGTGCCACCAGCACAGGAGTGGGAAAACATTTT	CATSTGVGKHF
NA	TRBV25-1	TRBJ1-1	NA	TGTGCCAGCAGTCCACGGAGGATAGGAGGATTTGAAGCTTTCTTT	CASSPRRIGGFEAFF
TRBD1	TRBV29-1	TRBJ2-7	NA	TGCAGCGTTCACGTAGGGGGCGACTTATACGAGCAGTACTTC	CSVHVGGDLYEQYF
TRBD2	TRBV11-1	TRBJ2-5	NA	TGTGCCAGCAGCTTAGGGCGAATGACCGGACTAGAGGAGACCCAGTACTTC	CASSLGRMTGLEETQYF